This T cell receptor beta chain appears in the sequencing data of a study of cytomegalovirus exposure and HLA in healthy donors. This PCR relied on a set of 60 Vbeta primers and 13 Jbeta primers. Some clones are missing from TCRdb's copy, which holds only in-frame ones; the method was immunoSEQ multiplex PCR. The sample has some 120,000 clones; roughly two thirds are singletons. The V gene's germline CDR1 is SGDLS and CDR2 YYNGEE. CDR3 size: 14 residues. The V end lost 3 bases, the J end lost 3 bases, and 12 bases lay between the germline ends. Note on this clone: The antigen is not known.

This cohort consisted of healthy bone marrow donors. Study findings and constraints: Rare TCR sequences predominated, though certain public TCRs were found in many donors.

This TCR came from a man aged 25-40 years in good health and CMV-seropositive. Source material: PBMCs. The chain employs TRBV9 and TRBJ1-2; tentative D call: TRBD1 (5 bases). The CDR3 loop is CASSAQGRHYGYTF. In DNA form, the CDR3 reads TGTGCCAGCAGCGCTCAGGGTCGTCACTATGGCTACACCTTC.